This T cell receptor beta chain appears in the sequencing data of a study of T cells in Graves' hyperthyroidism and ophthalmopathy. Study-level points and caveats: Ophthalmopathy prediction by the model preceded onset by a median roughly 6 months.

The length of the CDR3 is 10 residues. Trimming cost V 10 bases and J 1 base, with 5 bases left between them. Germline loops: CDR1 ENHRY, CDR2 SYGVKD. Only a few counts were recorded for this clonotype. Its antigen remains unknown. Amplified regions were TCR beta CDR3 sequences from RNA transcripts. Primed by the HTBI set, a first-round RT-PCR was run on the TCR CDR3. MiXCR, run by TCRdb on the multiplex PCR reads, gives a single entry per CDR3 protein. The data show about 560,000 distinct CDR3 sequences, 35% to 55% seen once. The V and J genes are TRBV10-3 and TRBJ2-7; D gene unclear. The sample consisted of peripheral blood or thyroid tissue (not recorded which). The TCR comes from a woman aged 18-30 years with Graves' hyperthyroidism. The chain's CDR3 is CATRSYEQYF. The CDR3 nucleotides are TGTGCCACGCGATCCTACGAGCAGTACTTC.